The entry below describes one TCR beta chain. Some clones are missing from TCRdb's copy, which holds only in-frame ones; the method was immunoSEQ multiplex PCR. The data contain some 140,000 clones, about 88% of them seen just once; the ten biggest clones take up more than 10%. The sample comes from a study of radiation and T cells in renal cell carcinoma. The CDR3 loop spans 15 amino acids. The germline CDR1 and CDR2 sequences are MGHRA and YSYEKL. V lost 4 bases to trimming and J lost 6 bases; unmatched junction nucleotides: 11. Time point in this sample: baseline pretreatment blood. Treatment reported: 15 Gy SBRT to primary tumor, nephrectomy 4 weeks later. Blood was sampled at baseline, 2 weeks and 4 weeks after SBRT.

This chain links TRBV4-1 with TRBJ1-2; 7 nucleotides match TRBD1. The sample here was blood, taken from a patient whose treatment included radiotherapy and nephrectomy. This TCR derives from a woman aged 50 to 60 with renal cell carcinoma. This CDR3 is CASSPRDSWEDGYTF. CDR3 nucleotides: TGCGCCAGCAGCCCGCGGGACAGCTGGGAGGATGGCTACACCTTC.